A single sample is the source of the 3 T cell receptor beta chains below, sequenced in a study of T cells in women clearing cervical HPV infection. Repertoires were generated with immunoSEQ multiplex PCR, while TCRdb's copy carries only in-frame clones and drops some. The sample holds approximately 34,000 clones. The sample was blood buffy coat. The source is a woman between 18 and 69 years old with a cervical HPV16 infection that either progressed to CIN3+ or cleared (not recorded which).

As concerns this clone: Read coverage stops 3 residues before the CDR3 terminus; the germline J gene supplies the remainder. The V gene is TRBV18, the J gene TRBJ2-7; D uncertain. The ends were cut back, 1 base at V and 3 bases at J, with 7 bases in the middle. CDR3 length: 13 residues. CDR1 and CDR2 from the germline V gene are KGHSH and LQKENI. Incomplete CDR3 DNA: TGTGCCAGCTCACCACGGTCAGACTACGAG. Its translation is CASSPRSDYE. The CDR3, in full, reads CASSPRSDYEQYF.

Details on this clone: The CDR3 extends 3 residues past the end of the read, so its final part is completed from the germline J gene. The chain recombines TRBV5-6 with TRBJ2-1; a possible D gene is TRBD2 (7 bases). The CDR3 has 15 residues. Between the trimmed V and J ends, which lost 2 bases and 6 bases, there was a span of 15 bases. Germline V gene sequence: CDR1 SGHDT, CDR2 YYEEEE. The sequenced CDR3 bases are TGTGCCAGCAGCTTAGGAGGGGGGGCGAGCAATGAG. Its protein is CASSLGGGASNE. The whole CDR3 region reads CASSLGGGASNEQFF. Using reference TRBV5-6 and TRBJ2-1 for the parts outside the CDR3, the full variable domain is DAGVTQSPTHLIKTRGQQVTLRCSPKSGHDTVSWYQQALGQGPQFIFQYYEEEERQRGNFPDRFSGHQFPNYSSELNVNALLLGDSALYLCASSLGGGASNEQFFGPGTRLTVL.

In regard to this clone: The read ends 3 residues shy of where the CDR3 ends; the end is completed using the germline J gene. The chain recombines TRBV7-9 with TRBJ1-2; 7 nucleotides align to TRBD1. Germline lookup yields CDR1 SEHNR and CDR2 FQNEAQ (reference sequence). This CDR3 region has 14 residues. CDR3 bases read: TGTGCCAGCAGCTTACCGGGACAGTCCTACGAC. Its translation is CASSLPGQSYD. The full CDR3 sequence reads CASSLPGQSYDYTF. Drawing the rest from reference TRBV7-9 and TRBJ1-2, the complete variable domain is DTGVSQNPRHKITKRGQNVTFRCDPISEHNRLYWYRQTLGQGPEFLTYFQNEAQLEKSRLLSDRFSAERPKGSFSTLEIQRTEQGDSAMYLCASSLPGQSYDYTFGSGTRLTVV.